The 20 T cell receptor beta chains in this list originate from one sample, sequenced in a study of blood T cell repertoires in COVID-19. Sequencing was performed with immunoSEQ multiplex PCR; in TCRdb, only in-frame clones are kept and a portion is missing. The repertoire holds more than 300,000 clones, about 89% seen once, with about 10% in the top ten. The sequenced material came from peripheral blood. The source is a young woman with COVID-19, enrolled during active disease.

This chain uses TRBV19 with TRBJ2-3, with TRBD2 matching 12 bases. The CDR3 sequence is 17 residues long. Per the germline V gene, CDR1 is LNHDA and CDR2 is SQIVND (reference sequence). J was trimmed by 2 bases and V by 10 bases; bases with no gene match: 13. CDR3 sequence (DNA): TGTGCCACCTCGACTAGCGGGAGATGGGGGAACACAGATACGCAGTATTTT. Protein product: CATSTSGRWGNTDTQYF.

The chain couples TRBV5-4 to TRBJ2-1, with 8 positions matching TRBD2. The CDR3 length is 14 residues. J was trimmed by 10 bases and V by 2 bases; bases with no gene match: 8. Germline V CDR1 and CDR2: SGHNT, YYREEE (reference sequence). Here the CDR3 DNA reads TGTGCCAGCAGCTTCCCGGACACGGGGGGGGAGCAGTTCTTC. Translating gives CASSFPDTGGEQFF.

This clone has a handful of counts. This chain connects TRBV19 to TRBJ1-4; 10 bases align to TRBD1. Per germline, CDR1 LNHDA and CDR2 SQIVND (reference sequence). There are 16 residues in the CDR3. V lost 1 base to trimming and J lost 7 bases; unmatched junction nucleotides: 6. The CDR3 loop is CASSIVLGTGVEKLFF. CDR3 in DNA: TGTGCCAGTAGTATAGTACTCGGGACAGGGGTTGAAAAACTGTTTTTT.

The chain couples TRBV5-5 to TRBJ2-1; 7 bases match TRBD2. The CDR3 loop spans 15 amino acids. Per the germline V gene, CDR1 is SGHKS and CDR2 is YYEKEE (reference sequence). V shed 1 base, J shed 1 base, and the junction held 2 bases outside the gene matches. DNA of the CDR3: TGTGCCAGCAGCTTGATTAGCGGGTCCTACAATGAGCAGTTCTTC. This translates into CASSLISGSYNEQFF.

The gene calls are TRBV11-2 and TRBJ2-7, with a tentative D call TRBD2 (6 bases). Trimming removed 1 base from V and 4 bases from J, with 11 bases in between. This CDR3 is built from 14 residues. The germline V gene encodes CDR1 SGHAT and CDR2 FQNNGV. In nucleotides, the CDR3 is TGTGCCAGCAGCTTAGTTGGAGGGCGGTACGAGCAGTACTTC. This sequence encodes CASSLVGGRYEQYF. The full variable domain, completed using reference TRBV11-2 and TRBJ2-7, is EAGVAQSPRYKIIEKRQSVAFWCNPISGHATLYWYQQILGQGPKLLIQFQNNGVVDDSQLPKDRFSAERLKGVDSTLKIQPAKLEDSAVYLCASSLVGGRYEQYFGPGTRLTVT.

This clone appeared a few times. The chain employs TRBV6-5 and TRBJ1-6; no reliable D call. Per germline, CDR1 MNHEY and CDR2 SVGAGI. This CDR3 comprises 12 residues. V lost 2 bases and J lost 9, with 5 bases in between. CDR3 coding DNA: TGTGCCAGCAGTTACGCGAGTTCACCCCTCCACTTT. Its translation: CASSYASSPLHF.

With regard to this clone: Different DNA sequences within this sample yield the same CDR3. The chain links TRBV5-1 to TRBJ2-2; D gene ambiguous. Germline V gene sequence: CDR1 SGHRS, CDR2 YFSETQ. V gave up 0 bases and J gave up 2 bases, with 8 bases separating them. This CDR3 has 15 residues. The CDR3 DNA follows: TGCGCCAGCAGCTTGGTGGCAGGAAACACCGGGGAGCTGTTTTTT. Its translation: CASSLVAGNTGELFF. The full variable domain, rest sourced from reference TRBV5-1 and TRBJ2-2, is KAGVTQTPRYLIKTRGQQVTLSCSPISGHRSVSWYQQTPGQGLQFLFEYFSETQRNKGNFPGRFSGRQFSNSRSEMNVSTLELGDSALYLCASSLVAGNTGELFFGEGSRLTVL.

This clone was seen only once. This sequence joins TRBV19 and TRBJ2-7; 10 bases line up with TRBD1. V was clipped by 6 bases and J by 3 bases; unmatched bases: 11. The CDR3 is 16 amino acids. The germline CDR1 and CDR2 sequences are LNHDA and SQIVND (reference sequence). This chain's CDR3 is CASRSLPGTGDYEQYF. CDR3 coding DNA: TGTGCCAGTAGGAGCCTCCCCGGGACAGGGGACTACGAGCAGTACTTC.

In DNA, the CDR3 is TGTGCCAGCAGCAGACTAGCGGGAGGGGAGGAGACCCAGTACTTC. Protein product: CASSRLAGGEETQYF. The chain links TRBV6-5 to TRBJ2-5, with 14 positions matching TRBD2. V was pared by 6 bases and J by 5 bases, with 5 bases of the junction left unmatched. The CDR3 has 15 residues. Looked up from germline, CDR1 is MNHEY and CDR2 is SVGAGI.

The V call is TRBV5-1, the J call TRBJ2-1; D might be TRBD2 (6 bases). Germline V CDR1 and CDR2: SGHRS, YFSETQ. Trimming took off 5 bases at V and 9 bases at J, with 18 bases between the two ends. The CDR3 contains 14 residues. The CDR3 DNA sequence: TGCGCCAGCAGGCGGGACGCCGGCACGGTTGAGCAGTTCTTC. This sequence encodes CASRRDAGTVEQFF.

The CDR3 sequence is CASSQHSNSYNEQFF. In DNA form, the CDR3 reads TGTGCCAGCAGCCAGCACAGTAATTCCTACAATGAGCAGTTCTTC. The V call is TRBV7-2, the J call TRBJ2-1; D is unclear. V was clipped by 5 bases and J by 1 base, with 12 bases between them. CDR3 size: 15 residues. Per the germline V gene, CDR1 is SGHTA and CDR2 is FQGNSA.

This chain uses TRBV6-2 or TRBV6-3 with TRBJ1-1; D is unclear. In germline, CDR1 is MNHEY, CDR2 SVGEGT. V was clipped by 1 base and J by 6 bases, with 9 bases between them. The CDR3 runs to 13 residues. Here the CDR3 DNA reads TGTGCCAGCAGTTACTGGAGGGCTTCTGAAGCTTTCTTT. Residues: CASSYWRASEAFF.

The rearrangement uses TRBV7-9 and TRBJ2-7; TRBD2 matches 8 bases. J gave up 2 bases and V 4 bases, and 4 bases lay outside the gene matches. The CDR3 loop spans 14 amino acids. Germline V gene sequence: CDR1 SEHNR, CDR2 FQNEAQ (reference sequence). The chain's CDR3 is CASSSPGGPYEQYF. In DNA form, the CDR3 reads TGTGCCAGCAGCTCTCCGGGAGGGCCCTACGAGCAGTACTTC.

This chain uses TRBV4-2 with TRBJ2-7, with D perhaps matching TRBD2 (5 bases). Deletions cut 1 base from V and 2 bases from J, with 6 bases between. CDR3 length: 13 residues. From germline, CDR1 is LGHNA and CDR2 YNFKEQ. As DNA, the CDR3 is TGTGCCAGCAGCCAAGGAGGGACCTACGAGCAGTACTTC. Translating gives CASSQGGTYEQYF.

This sequence joins TRBV6-1 and TRBJ2-7, with 11 bases identical to TRBD2. V shed 1 base and J 2 bases; nucleotides not matched to a gene: 10. The CDR3 totals 18 residues. Germline loops: CDR1 MNHNS, CDR2 SASEGT. CDR3 amino acids: CASSEVLAGGRGAYEQYF. The CDR3 region has the DNA TGTGCCAGCAGTGAAGTCCTAGCGGGAGGTCGCGGGGCCTACGAGCAGTACTTC.

The V call is TRBV7-8, the J call TRBJ2-1; 10 bases match TRBD2. The CDR3 sequence is 17 residues long. V was pared by 2 bases and J by 7 bases, with 11 bases of the junction left unmatched. CDR1 and CDR2 (germline): SGHVS, FQNEAQ. For the CDR3, the DNA is TGTGCCAGCAGCTTAAACGGGGGGGGACTAGCGTTGAATGAGCAGTTCTTC. Encoded protein: CASSLNGGGLALNEQFF.

This chain links TRBV7-9 with TRBJ2-7, with 12 bases identical to TRBD2. Germline V gene lookup returns CDR1 SEHNR and CDR2 FQNEAQ (reference sequence). The CDR3 is 15 residues long. V lost 5 bases, J lost 3 bases, and 5 bases stayed unmatched. The CDR3 DNA reads as TGTGCCAGCAGCACGACGACTAGCGGGAGCTACGAGCAGTACTTC. This sequence encodes CASSTTTSGSYEQYF.

The gene calls are TRBV11-2 and TRBJ1-5; the D gene is possibly TRBD1 (6 bases). The germline V gene encodes CDR1 SGHAT and CDR2 FQNNGV. Trimming removed 6 bases from V and 7 bases from J, with 13 bases in between. CDR3 size: 13 residues. The CDR3 bases are TGTGCCAGCAGACAGGGATGGGGGCAGCCCCAGCATTTT. It encodes CASRQGWGQPQHF.

The chain uses TRBV28 and TRBJ1-1; 9 bases agree with TRBD1. Trimming took 6 bases from V and 0 from J; bases not matched to a gene: 5. The CDR3 consists of 15 residues. The germline CDR1 and CDR2 sequences are MDHEN and SYDVKM. For the CDR3, the DNA is TGTGCCAGCAGACGCCGGGACAGGGTGAACACTGAAGCTTTCTTT. It translates to CASRRRDRVNTEAFF.

The rearrangement joins TRBV9 to TRBJ1-3, with 8 bases identical to TRBD1. The ends lost 7 bases at V and 0 bases at J; junction bases unmatched: 9. This CDR3 contains 16 residues. From germline, CDR1 is SGDLS and CDR2 YYNGEE. In DNA, the CDR3 is TGTGCCAGCGGACGAGGAGGACAGGGCTCTGGAAACACCATATATTTT. Protein sequence: CASGRGGQGSGNTIYF.